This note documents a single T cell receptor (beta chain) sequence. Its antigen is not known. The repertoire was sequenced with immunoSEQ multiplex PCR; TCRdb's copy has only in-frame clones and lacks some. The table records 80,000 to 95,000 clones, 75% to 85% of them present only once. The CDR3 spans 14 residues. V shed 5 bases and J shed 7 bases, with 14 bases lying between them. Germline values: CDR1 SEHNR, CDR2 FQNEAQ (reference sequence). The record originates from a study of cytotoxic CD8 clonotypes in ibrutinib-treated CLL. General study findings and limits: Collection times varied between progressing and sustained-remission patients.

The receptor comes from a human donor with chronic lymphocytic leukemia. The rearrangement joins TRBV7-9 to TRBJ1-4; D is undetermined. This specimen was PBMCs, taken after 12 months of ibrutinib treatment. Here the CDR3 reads CASSQLWGGEKLFF. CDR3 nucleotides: TGTGCCAGCAGCCAGCTTTGGGGTGGTGAAAAACTGTTTTTT.